Listed here are 22 T cell receptor beta chains from one sample, sequenced in a study of OX40 agonist ivuxolimab in advanced cancers. Data came from immunoSEQ multiplex PCR; TCRdb stores just in-frame clones and leaves some out. The sample lists some 63,000 clones, roughly nine tenths occurring once. The input for sequencing was CD4+ or CD8+ T cells sorted from blood, taken in a trial of the OX40 agonist ivuxolimab. These receptors came from an adult with an advanced solid tumor such as melanoma, head and neck, liver or kidney cancer.

This clone was recorded only once. The genes are TRBV6-5 and TRBJ1-1; a weak D match, TRBD1 (5 bases). This CDR3 region has 13 residues. Germline CDR1 MNHEY, CDR2 SVGAGI. The V end was cut by 3 bases, the J end by 6 bases, with 11 bases between. The CDR3 sequence: CASSYRLGPEAFF. The DNA for the CDR3 is TGTGCCAGCAGTTATCGTCTGGGACCTGAAGCTTTCTTT.

This chain joins TRBV27 and TRBJ2-7, with D possibly TRBD2 on 6 matching bases. V was shortened by 7 bases and J by 0 bases, with 13 bases between the two germline ends. CDR3 length: 14 residues. Germline V gene data show CDR1 as MNHEY and CDR2 as SMNVEV (reference sequence). Here the CDR3 DNA reads TGTGCCAGCAACGGCGGGATCGACTCCTACGAGCAGTACTTC. Its protein is CASNGGIDSYEQYF.

The genes are TRBV7-9 and TRBJ2-3; 8 bases agree with TRBD1. Germline values: CDR1 SEHNR, CDR2 FQNEAQ (reference sequence). Trimming cost V 3 bases and J 4 bases; bases outside gene matches: 3. CDR3 length: 14 amino acids. This CDR3 reads CASSFDRGADTQYF. The DNA for the CDR3 is TGTGCCAGCAGCTTCGACAGGGGCGCAGATACGCAGTATTTT.

This sequence joins TRBV5-6 and TRBJ2-1; 11 bases line up with TRBD1. Losses at the gene ends were 4 bases for V and 9 bases for J; bases not matched to a gene: 6. The CDR3 loop spans 14 amino acids. CDR1 and CDR2 (germline): SGHDT, YYEEEE. CDR3 sequence: CASSQDRGPGEQFF. CDR3 coding DNA: TGTGCCAGCAGCCAGGACAGGGGGCCTGGTGAGCAGTTCTTC.

This sequence joins TRBV5-1 and TRBJ1-1; D may be TRBD1 (6 bases). Between the trimmed V and J ends, which lost 3 bases and 2 bases, there was a span of 11 bases. This CDR3 spans 14 amino acids. From germline, CDR1 is SGHRS and CDR2 YFSETQ. CDR3: CASSSRTANTEAFF. The CDR3 DNA is TGCGCCAGCAGCTCCAGGACAGCTAACACTGAAGCTTTCTTT.

V usage is TRBV28 and J usage is TRBJ2-5; D is undetermined. Germline V gene lookup returns CDR1 MDHEN and CDR2 SYDVKM. CDR3 length: 16 amino acids. Trimming cost V 3 bases and J 0 bases, with 14 bases left between them. The CDR3 DNA follows: TGTGCCAGCAGTTTCCGGGCGGACCGGGACCAAGAGACCCAGTACTTC. Translating it yields CASSFRADRDQETQYF.

As concerns this clone: Relative to the germline gene, one junction end is altered; a read error may explain this. As DNA, the CDR3 is TGCGCCAGCAGGTTGGACGGATTCTACGAGCAGTACTTC. Translating gives CASRLDGFYEQYF. The J gene is TRBJ2-7, the V gene TRBV5-1; D not resolved. Germline V lookup: CDR1 SGHRS, CDR2 YFSETQ. This CDR3 region has 13 residues.

As for this clone: At one boundary the junction diverges from the germline segment, which might be a read error. The chain is built from TRBV5-4 and TRBJ2-7; TRBD2 aligns across 15 bases. From germline, CDR1 is SGHNT and CDR2 YYREEE (reference sequence). This CDR3 comprises 15 residues. CDR3 nucleotides: TGTGCCAGCAGCTTACCGGGACTAGCGGGAGGTACGGCGGACTTC. Protein sequence: CASSLPGLAGGTADF.

This chain connects TRBV5-1 to TRBJ2-7; D gene unclear. This CDR3 region has 13 residues. Germline V gene sequence: CDR1 SGHRS, CDR2 YFSETQ. V lost 6 bases and J lost 0, with 10 bases in between. In nucleotides, the CDR3 is TGCGCCAGCAAAGCGCAGAGCTCCTACGAGCAGTACTTC. Residues: CASKAQSSYEQYF.

A single count supports this clone. V is TRBV19 and J is TRBJ2-3; TRBD2 matches 10 bases. The CDR3 runs 16 residues. CDR1 is LNHDA, CDR2 SQIVND, per germline (reference sequence). With 2 bases clipped from V and 6 bases from J, the junction kept 8 bases outside the gene matches. The CDR3 reads CASSIHPSGSGDTQYF. The DNA of the CDR3 is TGTGCCAGTAGTATACACCCTAGCGGGAGTGGGGATACGCAGTATTTT. The whole variable domain, remainder taken from reference TRBV19 and TRBJ2-3, is DGGITQSPKYLFRKEGQNVTLSCEQNLNHDAMYWYRQDPGQGLRLIYYSQIVNDFQKGDIAEGYSVSREKKESFPLTVTSAQKNPTAFYLCASSIHPSGSGDTQYFGPGTRLTVL.

The chain joins TRBV30 to TRBJ2-5, with 8 positions matching TRBD1. CDR3 length equals 14 residues. The V gene end was trimmed by 2 bases and the J gene end by 5 bases; junction bases not matched to a gene: 7. Germline V gene lookup returns CDR1 GTSNPN and CDR2 SVGIG (reference sequence). This chain's CDR3 is CAWSPGTGWETQYF. For the CDR3, the DNA is TGTGCCTGGAGTCCTGGGACAGGCTGGGAGACCCAGTACTTC.

The rearrangement uses TRBV19 and TRBJ2-2, with D possibly matching TRBD2 (5 bases). CDR1 LNHDA and CDR2 SQIVND come from the germline V gene (reference sequence). CDR3 size: 15 residues. The V gene lost 5 bases and the J gene lost 6 bases, with 16 bases spanning the gap. CDR3 residues: CASSGERARSGELFF. CDR3 DNA: TGTGCCAGTAGTGGTGAGAGGGCACGGTCCGGGGAGCTGTTTTTT.

This clone was seen a handful of times. The genes are TRBV4-1 and TRBJ2-5, with a weak D call TRBD1 (6 bases). The V and J ends lost 0 bases and 5 bases respectively, with 13 bases between them. CDR1 and CDR2 from the germline V gene are MGHRA and YSYEKL. The CDR3 runs to 15 residues. Here the CDR3 DNA reads TGCGCCAGCAGCCAAGAGGTAGGGGGTTCGGAGACCCAGTACTTC. Amino acid sequence: CASSQEVGGSETQYF.

The chain has TRBV7-9 and TRBJ2-1, with 8 bases identical to TRBD2. The junction had 6 bases not matched to a gene; V was cut back by 1 base and J by 7 bases. CDR1 and CDR2 (germline): SEHNR, FQNEAQ (reference sequence). The CDR3 spans 15 residues. This chain's CDR3 is CASSLVGTSGNEQFF. The CDR3 bases are TGTGCCAGCAGCTTAGTTGGGACTAGTGGAAATGAGCAGTTCTTC.

J is TRBJ1-2 and V is TRBV6-6; 9 nucleotides agree with TRBD1. The V and J ends lost 7 bases and 13 bases, in that order; junction bases with no gene match: 16. The CDR3 runs to 14 residues. The germline gives CDR1 MNHNY, CDR2 SVGAGI (reference sequence). The CDR3 DNA follows: TGTGCCAGCACCATCCGGGACAGGGAGGGAACCGGCACCTTC. Its protein product is CASTIRDREGTGTF.

This chain joins TRBV28 and TRBJ2-1; D is uncertain. The CDR3 has 12 amino acids. Trimming pared 10 bases from V and 6 bases from J, leaving 13 bases between. Germline V CDR1 and CDR2: MDHEN, SYDVKM. The CDR3 sequence: CATSFRFNEQFF. In DNA form, the CDR3 reads TGTGCCACCTCATTTCGGTTCAATGAGCAGTTCTTC. The full variable domain, with the rest looked up from reference TRBV28 and TRBJ2-1, is DVKVTQSSRYLVKRTGEKVFLECVQDMDHENMFWYRQDPGLGLRLIYFSYDVKMKEKGDIPEGYSVSREKKERFSLILESASTNQTSMYLCATSFRFNEQFFGPGTRLTVL.

The count of this clone is one. The chain is built from TRBV29-1 and TRBJ2-2; 7 bases are a match to TRBD2. V lost 6 bases to trimming and J lost 8 bases; unmatched junction nucleotides: 6. The CDR3 extends over 12 amino acids. Looked up from germline, CDR1 is SQVTM and CDR2 is ANQGSEA. DNA for the CDR3: TGCAGCGTCCTCGGGACTATTGGGGAGCTGTTTTTT. Translated, it gives CSVLGTIGELFF.

V is TRBV30 and J is TRBJ2-3; 9 nucleotides match TRBD1. There are 14 residues in the CDR3. The germline V gene encodes CDR1 GTSNPN and CDR2 SVGIG (reference sequence). Trimming removed 4 bases from V and 1 base from J; junction bases left unmatched: 3. The CDR3 loop is CAWNRGQGTDTQYF. CDR3 coding DNA: TGTGCCTGGAACAGGGGGCAAGGCACAGATACGCAGTATTTT.

The chain has TRBV13 and TRBJ1-1; D remains unclear. CDR1 is PRHDT and CDR2 is FYEKMQ in the germline V gene (reference sequence). This CDR3 comprises 13 residues. The V end was cut by 5 bases, the J end by 10 bases, with 17 bases between. The CDR3 coding sequence is TGTGCCAGCAGCCCCCTGTTTGAGTCCGGAGCTTTCTTT. Translation: CASSPLFESGAFF.

The rearrangement joins TRBV5-6 to TRBJ2-5; 7 bases are a match to TRBD1. Germline loops: CDR1 SGHDT, CDR2 YYEEEE. The CDR3 loop spans 15 amino acids. Germline trimming cut 5 bases from V and 1 base from J; bases unmatched to any gene: 8. DNA for the CDR3: TGTGCCAGCAGTCCACGCCCAGGGGGCCAAGAGACCCAGTACTTC. It specifies CASSPRPGGQETQYF.

This clone was recorded once. The chain has TRBV4-1 and TRBJ1-1, with D maybe TRBD1 (5 bases). The CDR3 loop spans 15 amino acids. V shed 0 bases and J shed 0 bases, with 8 bases lying between them. Looked up from germline, CDR1 is MGHRA and CDR2 is YSYEKL. The CDR3 region is CASSQEPGMNTEAFF. The CDR3 DNA follows: TGCGCCAGCAGCCAAGAGCCAGGGATGAACACTGAAGCTTTCTTT.

As for this clone: Other DNA sequences in this sample translate to the same CDR3. The chain has TRBV9 and TRBJ1-1; TRBD1 might be the D (5 bases). CDR1 SGDLS and CDR2 YYNGEE come from the germline V gene. V lost 0 bases, J lost 5 bases, and 5 bases lay in between. The CDR3 contains 12 residues. The CDR3 DNA follows: TGTGCCAGCAGCGTAGGGGGGACTGAAGCTTTCTTT. Its protein is CASSVGGTEAFF.